This TCR beta chain is from a study of cytomegalovirus exposure and HLA in healthy donors. This CDR3 has 15 residues. The J segment lost 0 bases and the V segment lost 2 bases, leaving 2 bases of the junction unmatched. Germline CDR1 SGHTA, CDR2 FQGNSA. The PCR contained 60 Vbeta and 13 Jbeta primers. TCRdb's copy holds only in-frame clones and misses some; the assay was immunoSEQ multiplex PCR. This table has some 150,000 clones, roughly 81% appearing once. The TCR sequence derives from a woman between 45 and 60 years old in good health and CMV-seronegative. Material for sequencing was PBMCs. The gene calls are TRBV7-2 and TRBJ2-5, with 8 bases identical to TRBD2. The CDR3 protein is CASSLQTSDQETQYF. CDR3 bases: TGTGCCAGCAGCTTACAGACTAGCGACCAAGAGACCCAGTACTTC.